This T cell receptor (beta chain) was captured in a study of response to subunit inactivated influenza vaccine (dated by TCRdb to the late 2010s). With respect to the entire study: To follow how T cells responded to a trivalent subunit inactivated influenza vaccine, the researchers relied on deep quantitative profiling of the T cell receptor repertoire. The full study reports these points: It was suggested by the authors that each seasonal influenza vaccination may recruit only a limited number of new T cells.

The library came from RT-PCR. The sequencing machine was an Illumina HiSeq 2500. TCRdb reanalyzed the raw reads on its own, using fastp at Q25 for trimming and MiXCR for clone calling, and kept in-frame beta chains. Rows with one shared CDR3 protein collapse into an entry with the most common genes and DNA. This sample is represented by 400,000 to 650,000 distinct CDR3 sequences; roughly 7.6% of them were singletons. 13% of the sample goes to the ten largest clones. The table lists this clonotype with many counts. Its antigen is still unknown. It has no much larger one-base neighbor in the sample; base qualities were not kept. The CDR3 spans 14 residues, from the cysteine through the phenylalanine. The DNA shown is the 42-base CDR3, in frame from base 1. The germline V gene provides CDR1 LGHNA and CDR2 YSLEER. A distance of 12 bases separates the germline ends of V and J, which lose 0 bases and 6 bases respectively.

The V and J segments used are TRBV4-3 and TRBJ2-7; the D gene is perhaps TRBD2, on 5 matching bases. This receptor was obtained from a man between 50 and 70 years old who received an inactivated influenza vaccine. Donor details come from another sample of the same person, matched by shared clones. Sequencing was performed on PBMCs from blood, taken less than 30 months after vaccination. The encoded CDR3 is CASSQDPAGREQYF. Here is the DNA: TGCGCCAGCAGCCAAGATCCGGCGGGCCGCGAGCAGTACTTC.